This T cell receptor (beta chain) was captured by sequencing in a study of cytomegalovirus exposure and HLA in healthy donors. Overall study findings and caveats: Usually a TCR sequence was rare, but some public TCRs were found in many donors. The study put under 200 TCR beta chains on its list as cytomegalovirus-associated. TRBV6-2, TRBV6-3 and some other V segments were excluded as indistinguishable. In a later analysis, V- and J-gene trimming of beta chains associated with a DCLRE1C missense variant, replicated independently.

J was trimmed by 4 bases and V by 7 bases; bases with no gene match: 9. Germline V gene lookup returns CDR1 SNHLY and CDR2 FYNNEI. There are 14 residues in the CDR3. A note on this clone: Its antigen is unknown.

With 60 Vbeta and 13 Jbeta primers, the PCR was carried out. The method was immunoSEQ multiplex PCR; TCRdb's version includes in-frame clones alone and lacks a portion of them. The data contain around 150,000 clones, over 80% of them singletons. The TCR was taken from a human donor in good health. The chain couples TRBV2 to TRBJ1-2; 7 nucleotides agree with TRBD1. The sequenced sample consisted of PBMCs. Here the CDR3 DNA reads TGTGCCAGCACCGAAAGAGGGACAGCCTATGGCTACACCTTC. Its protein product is CASTERGTAYGYTF.